This T cell receptor beta chain was recovered during a study of sequential checkpoint blockade in melanoma. Germline CDR1 SGHDN, CDR2 FVKESK. The CDR3 covers 13 residues. Trimming removed 2 bases at V and 3 bases at J, with 6 bases between. Described treatment: randomized to nivolumab then ipilimumab (arm A) or the reverse (arm B). Note on this clone: Its antigen is currently unknown.

Study results and caveats: Tumor T-cell fraction and clonality correlated with PD-L1 and CD8+ counts. Response in arm A was associated with pretreatment TIL clonality.

Measured with immunoSEQ multiplex PCR; TCRdb has only the in-frame clones, and not every one. The sample lists approximately 3,600 clones; 30% to 35% were seen once. Sequencing was performed on tumor tissue (inferred from file names), taken from a patient given nivolumab and ipilimumab in sequence. V is TRBV14 and J is TRBJ2-3; no clear D. The clonotype comes from a human donor with melanoma. The DNA of the CDR3 is TGTGCCAGCAGCCAACAGTGGACAGATACGCAGTATTTT. Translation gives CASSQQWTDTQYF.